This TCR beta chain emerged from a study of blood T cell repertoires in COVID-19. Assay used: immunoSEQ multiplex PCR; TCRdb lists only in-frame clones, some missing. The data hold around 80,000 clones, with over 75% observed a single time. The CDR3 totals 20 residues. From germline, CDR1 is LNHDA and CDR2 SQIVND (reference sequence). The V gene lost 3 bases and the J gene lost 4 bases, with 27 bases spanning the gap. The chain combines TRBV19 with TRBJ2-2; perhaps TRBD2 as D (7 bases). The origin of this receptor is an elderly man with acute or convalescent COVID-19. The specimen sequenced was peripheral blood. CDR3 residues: CASSIGGGGGPARGTGELFF. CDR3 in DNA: TGTGCCAGTAGTATCGGCGGGGGCGGGGGACCTGCCCGTGGCACCGGGGAGCTGTTTTTT.